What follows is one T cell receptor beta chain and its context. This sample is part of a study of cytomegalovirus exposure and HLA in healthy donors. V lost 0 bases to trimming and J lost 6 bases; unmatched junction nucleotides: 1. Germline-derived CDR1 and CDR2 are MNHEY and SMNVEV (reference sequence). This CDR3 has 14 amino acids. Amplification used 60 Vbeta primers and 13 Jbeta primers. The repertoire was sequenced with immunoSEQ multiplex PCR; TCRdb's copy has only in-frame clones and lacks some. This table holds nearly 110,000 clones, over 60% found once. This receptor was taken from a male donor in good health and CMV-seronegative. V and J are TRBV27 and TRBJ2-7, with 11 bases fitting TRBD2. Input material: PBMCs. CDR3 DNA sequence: TGTGCCAGCAGTTTATCTGGGACTAGCGGCGAGCAGTACTTC. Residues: CASSLSGTSGEQYF.